The rows below give T cell receptor beta chains drawn from one sample of a study of CD8 T cells in ankylosing spondylitis. TCRdb redid the calling of the 5' RACE reads with MiXCR, one entry per CDR3 protein. The sample has under 200,000 distinct CDR3 sequences; roughly 13% are singletons. Sequencing used blood, either unsorted or a sorted T cell fraction (not recorded which). These receptors came from a female donor with ankylosing spondylitis or in good health (not recorded which). The CDR3 runs from the conserved cysteine through the conserved F or W. The D gene is left open where the match is weak. Size values are once, few and many counts, or a class for expanded clones, and some rows have none.

abundance	d_gene	v_gene	j_gene	CDR3aa	CDR3nt
few	NA	TRBV20-1	TRBJ2-7	CSARDREGTYEQYF	TGCAGTGCTAGGGACAGGGAGGGAACCTACGAGCAGTACTTC
many	TRBD1	TRBV9	TRBJ2-1	CASSVALGGTGDNEQFF	TGTGCCAGCAGCGTAGCTTTGGGGGGGACAGGGGACAATGAGCAGTTCTTC
few	NA	TRBV4-3	TRBJ2-6	CASSHLWRDSTFSGANVLTF	TGCGCCAGCAGCCACCTCTGGAGGGACAGTACTTTCTCTGGGGCCAACGTCCTGACTTTC
many	TRBD2	TRBV27	TRBJ2-1	CASTDPPGLAQYNEQFF	TGTGCCAGCACCGACCCACCGGGACTAGCGCAATACAATGAGCAGTTCTTC
many	TRBD2	TRBV18	TRBJ2-7	CASSPRSGRTTYEQYF	TGTGCCAGCTCACCACGGAGCGGGAGAACCACCTACGAGCAGTACTTC
many	NA	TRBV6-2/TRBV6-3	TRBJ2-7	CASSQTGVEQYF	TGTGCCAGCAGTCAAACCGGGGTGGAGCAGTACTTC
many	NA	TRBV15	TRBJ2-7	CATSREGEVNEQYF	TGTGCCACCAGCAGAGAGGGCGAAGTCAACGAGCAGTACTTC
few	TRBD2	TRBV20-1	TRBJ2-1	CSAPTLAGRHEQFF	TGCAGTGCTCCGACCTTAGCGGGAAGGCATGAGCAGTTCTTC
many	NA	TRBV12-3/TRBV12-4	TRBJ2-5	CASRPRWKGETQYF	TGTGCCAGCAGACCTAGGTGGAAGGGAGAGACCCAGTACTTC
NA	NA	TRBV25-1	TRBJ1-4	CASRKTGGNEKLFF	TGTGCCAGCCGGAAAACGGGAGGGAACGAAAAACTGTTTTTT
many	TRBD2	TRBV20-1	TRBJ2-7	CSARDSGRRYEQYF	TGCAGTGCTAGAGATAGCGGGAGACGATACGAGCAGTACTTC
many	NA	TRBV5-1	TRBJ2-1	CASSLFSNSYNEQFF	TGCGCCAGCAGCTTGTTTAGCAACTCCTACAATGAGCAGTTCTTC
many	TRBD1	TRBV29-1	TRBJ1-2	CSDGTGGGYTF	TGCAGCGACGGGACAGGCGGGGGCTACACCTTC
many	NA	TRBV28	TRBJ1-4	CASSLPGTALANEKLFF	TGTGCCAGCAGTTTACCCGGGACCGCTTTGGCTAATGAAAAACTGTTTTTT
few	TRBD1	TRBV10-3	TRBJ2-1	CAIGSGTGGINEQFF	TGTGCCATCGGGTCCGGGACAGGGGGCATCAATGAGCAGTTCTTC
NA	NA	TRBV12-3/TRBV12-4	TRBJ1-1	CASSLRGGRTEAFF	TGTGCCAGCAGTTTAAGAGGGGGTCGAACTGAAGCTTTCTTT